This entry lists 24 T cell receptor beta chains sequenced from one sample in a study of cytomegalovirus exposure and HLA in healthy donors. It was with 60 Vbeta and 13 Jbeta primers that the PCR ran. Assay used: immunoSEQ multiplex PCR; TCRdb lists only in-frame clones, some missing. The data contain 220,000 or so clones, 80% to 85% of them singletons. Sequenced: PBMCs. The source of these receptors is a woman aged 40 to 55 in good health and CMV-seronegative.

The chain is built from TRBV7-7 and TRBJ2-2; 8 bases map to TRBD1. With V trimmed by 5 bases and J by 8 bases, 10 bases remained unmatched. This CDR3 comprises 15 residues. Germline CDR1 and CDR2: SSHAT and FNYEAQ (reference sequence). The CDR3: CASSPVNRGKGELFF. The CDR3 bases are TGTGCCAGCAGCCCAGTGAACAGGGGGAAGGGGGAGCTGTTTTTT.

The chain couples TRBV14 to TRBJ1-3; D gene ambiguous. The V gene's germline CDR1 is SGHDN and CDR2 FVKESK. V gave up 0 bases and J gave up 4 bases, with 13 bases separating them. This CDR3 comprises 16 residues. The CDR3 DNA is TGTGCCAGCAGCCAAGATCTCTTGGGGAGAGGAAACACCATATATTTT. The encoded protein is CASSQDLLGRGNTIYF.

The rearrangement links TRBV7-9 to TRBJ1-6; possibly TRBD1 for D (6 bases). This CDR3 comprises 15 residues. The V end was cut by 1 base, the J end by 7 bases, with 11 bases between. The germline V gene encodes CDR1 SEHNR and CDR2 FQNEAQ (reference sequence). The CDR3 protein is CASSLGRTANSPLHF. In DNA, the CDR3 is TGTGCCAGCAGCTTAGGGCGGACAGCAAATTCACCCCTCCACTTT.

This chain links TRBV7-9 with TRBJ1-2; the D gene is possibly TRBD1 (5 bases). CDR1 is SEHNR and CDR2 is FQNEAQ in the germline V gene (reference sequence). Trimming removed 2 bases at V and 4 bases at J, with 14 bases between. This CDR3 is built from 15 residues. The CDR3 sequence is CASSLSRDSSYGYTF. As DNA, the CDR3 is TGTGCCAGCAGCTTATCCAGGGACTCCTCCTATGGCTACACCTTC.

The rearrangement links TRBV6-1 to TRBJ2-1; 8 nucleotides line up with TRBD1. The V gene end was trimmed by 2 bases and the J gene end by 3 bases; junction bases not matched to a gene: 15. Per the germline V gene, CDR1 is MNHNS and CDR2 is SASEGT. CDR3 size: 19 residues. This CDR3 is CASSELPIQGASLYNEQFF. The CDR3 bases are TGTGCCAGCAGTGAACTCCCTATCCAGGGGGCATCGCTCTACAATGAGCAGTTCTTC.

The chain links TRBV6-1 to TRBJ2-7, with no clear D. The CDR3 has 14 amino acids. CDR1 MNHNS and CDR2 SASEGT come from the germline V gene. Trimming removed 0 bases from V and 3 bases from J, with 9 bases in between. This CDR3 is CASSEALELYEQYF. Here the CDR3 DNA reads TGTGCCAGCAGTGAAGCGTTGGAGCTCTACGAGCAGTACTTC.

The genes are TRBV28 and TRBJ2-3; 7 positions agree with TRBD1. The ends lost 4 bases at V and 0 bases at J; junction bases unmatched: 7. Germline loops: CDR1 MDHEN, CDR2 SYDVKM. The CDR3 length is 16 residues. The CDR3 loop reads CASSSGDRKSTDTQYF. The DNA of the CDR3 is TGTGCCAGCAGTTCCGGGGACAGAAAAAGCACAGATACGCAGTATTTT.

The V and J genes are TRBV27 and TRBJ1-5; D is undetermined. V was pared by 2 bases and J by 4 bases, with 9 bases between. This CDR3 is 14 amino acids long. Germline lookup yields CDR1 MNHEY and CDR2 SMNVEV (reference sequence). DNA for the CDR3: TGTGCCAGCAGTTTACTGCAGACAAATCAGCCCCAGCATTTT. Its protein product is CASSLLQTNQPQHF.

This clone was counted a few times. The same CDR3 can be traced to other DNA sequences in this sample. This rearrangement joins TRBV7-9 to TRBJ1-5, with D possibly TRBD1 on 5 matching bases. The CDR3 contains 14 residues. The germline CDR1 and CDR2 sequences are SEHNR and FQNEAQ (reference sequence). The V end was cut by 1 base, the J end by 4 bases, with 8 bases between. CDR3 protein: CASSLGQGNQPQHF. CDR3 DNA: TGTGCCAGCAGCTTAGGGCAGGGAAATCAGCCCCAGCATTTT.

The J gene is TRBJ1-1, the V gene TRBV28; D perhaps matches TRBD1 (5 bases). The CDR3 runs to 15 residues. Germline V gene lookup returns CDR1 MDHEN and CDR2 SYDVKM. V was trimmed by 5 bases and J by 1 base, leaving 14 bases between them. CDR3 sequence (DNA): TGTGCCAGCAGTCCCTATACGACAGCGAACACTGAAGCTTTCTTT. This translates into CASSPYTTANTEAFF.

This sequence joins TRBV28 and TRBJ2-5; D may be TRBD1 (6 bases). With 2 bases removed from V and 13 bases from J, the gap between germline ends came to 14 bases. This CDR3 contains 12 residues. CDR1 is MDHEN and CDR2 is SYDVKM in the germline V gene. In DNA, the CDR3 is TGTGCCAGCAGTTTAAGGGACAATCGTCCGTACTTC. Its protein product is CASSLRDNRPYF.

The chain links TRBV10-2 to TRBJ2-1; TRBD2 agrees at 12 bases. The V and J ends lost 4 bases and 6 bases, in that order; junction bases with no gene match: 10. The CDR3 runs to 17 residues. The germline V gene encodes CDR1 WSHSY and CDR2 SAAADI. The CDR3 DNA is TGCGCCAGCAGTGTTCGGATAGGACTAGCGGGATCCAATGAGCAGTTCTTC. Protein sequence: CASSVRIGLAGSNEQFF.

The V and J genes are TRBV6-5 and TRBJ2-1; no clear D gene. The CDR3 contains 13 residues. Germline V lookup: CDR1 MNHEY, CDR2 SVGAGI. The V gene lost 2 bases and the J gene lost 9 bases, with 11 bases spanning the gap. The CDR3 sequence: CASSYGQVAEQFF. The CDR3 DNA reads as TGTGCCAGCAGTTACGGCCAGGTCGCTGAGCAGTTCTTC.

The chain recombines TRBV2 with TRBJ2-3; the D gene is possibly TRBD1 (7 bases). Trimming cost V 6 bases and J 0 bases, with 13 bases left between them. This CDR3 is 15 amino acids long. The germline gives CDR1 SNHLY, CDR2 FYNNEI. The CDR3 region has the DNA TGTGCCAGCAGGCGGGACAGCCTTAGCACAGATACGCAGTATTTT. Protein: CASRRDSLSTDTQYF.

V usage is TRBV15 and J usage is TRBJ2-2, with TRBD2 as a possible D gene (5 bases). This CDR3 contains 12 residues. Trimming removed 4 bases from V and 6 bases from J, with 6 bases in between. Germline V gene data show CDR1 as LNHNV and CDR2 as YYDKDF (reference sequence). The CDR3: CATSKRAGELFF. In DNA form, the CDR3 reads TGTGCCACCAGCAAGAGGGCCGGGGAGCTGTTTTTT.

This clone turned up a few times. The chain links TRBV7-9 to TRBJ2-7; TRBD2 aligns across 7 bases. With V trimmed by 11 bases and J by 2 bases, 9 bases remained unmatched. CDR1 and CDR2 from the germline V gene are SEHNR and FQNEAQ (reference sequence). The CDR3 covers 13 residues. CDR3 residues: CASRREHPYEQYF. Here the CDR3 DNA reads TGTGCCTCGAGGCGGGAGCACCCCTACGAGCAGTACTTC.

This chain joins TRBV5-6 and TRBJ2-1; D is possibly TRBD2 (5 bases). CDR3 length: 14 residues. V lost 7 bases to trimming and J lost 0 bases, with 11 bases between them. Germline V gene data show CDR1 as SGHDT and CDR2 as YYEEEE. CDR3 loop: CASQRVGSYNEQFF. The CDR3 nucleotides are TGTGCCAGCCAGAGGGTCGGCTCCTACAATGAGCAGTTCTTC.

This CDR3 reads CASSPTSSGNQYF. As DNA, the CDR3 is TGTGCCAGCAGTCCAACCTCTAGCGGGAACCAGTACTTC. V gene TRBV6-5 combines with J gene TRBJ2-4; 9 bases fit TRBD2. CDR3 size: 13 residues. Germline CDR1 and CDR2: MNHEY and SVGAGI. The V gene end was trimmed by 5 bases and the J gene end by 13 bases; junction bases not matched to a gene: 9.

This clone was detected only a few times. The chain uses TRBV2 and TRBJ2-3; the D gene is possibly TRBD2 (5 bases). Germline V gene data show CDR1 as SNHLY and CDR2 as FYNNEI. Trimming cost V 6 bases and J 2 bases, with 9 bases left between them. The CDR3 extends over 13 amino acids. The CDR3 is CASRRTFTDTQYF. The CDR3 DNA is TGTGCCAGCAGAAGGACTTTCACAGATACGCAGTATTTT.

The J gene is TRBJ2-1, the V gene TRBV4-1; TRBD2 matches 10 bases. V shed 4 bases, J shed 8 bases, and the junction held 14 bases outside the gene matches. Germline-derived CDR1 and CDR2 are MGHRA and YSYEKL. The CDR3 runs 17 residues. In DNA, the CDR3 is TGCGCCAGCAGCCCCCCCCCGGCTAGCGGGAGAGGAGATGAGCAGTTCTTC. Protein product: CASSPPPASGRGDEQFF.

The chain combines TRBV19 with TRBJ1-1; D perhaps matches TRBD1 (5 bases). Germline values: CDR1 LNHDA, CDR2 SQIVND (reference sequence). Trimming removed 2 bases from V and 3 bases from J, with 10 bases in between. This CDR3 contains 14 residues. The CDR3 is CASSITGRDTEAFF. CDR3 bases: TGTGCCAGTAGTATAACAGGCAGAGACACTGAAGCTTTCTTT. The complete variable domain, with remaining parts taken from reference TRBV19 and TRBJ1-1, reads DGGITQSPKYLFRKEGQNVTLSCEQNLNHDAMYWYRQDPGQGLRLIYYSQIVNDFQKGDIAEGYSVSREKKESFPLTVTSAQKNPTAFYLCASSITGRDTEAFFGQGTRLTVV.

The rearrangement joins TRBV27 to TRBJ1-1; D unresolved. Germline CDR1 reads MNHEY; CDR2 reads SMNVEV (reference sequence). V lost 8 bases to trimming and J lost 0 bases, with 10 bases between them. The CDR3 has 13 residues. In DNA, the CDR3 is TGTGCCAGCGGGCAGTGGGTGAACACTGAAGCTTTCTTT. It is translated as CASGQWVNTEAFF.

This clone was found once. The V call is TRBV18, the J call TRBJ1-2; TRBD1 agrees at 10 bases. The germline V gene encodes CDR1 KGHSH and CDR2 LQKENI. The CDR3 has 15 amino acids. Trimming removed 3 bases from V and 4 bases from J; junction bases left unmatched: 5. CDR3 nucleotide sequence: TGTGCCAGCTCACCCGGAGGACAGGGGGGCTATGGCTACACCTTC. It specifies CASSPGGQGGYGYTF.

The V call is TRBV28, the J call TRBJ2-1; no firm D call. Trimming shortened V by 7 bases and J by 12 bases, and 19 bases separated the two germline ends. Germline assignment: CDR1 MDHEN and CDR2 SYDVKM. The CDR3 is 13 residues long. The chain's CDR3 is CASTLSLTVSQFF. CDR3 DNA: TGTGCCAGCACCCTTTCCCTAACAGTATCGCAGTTCTTC.